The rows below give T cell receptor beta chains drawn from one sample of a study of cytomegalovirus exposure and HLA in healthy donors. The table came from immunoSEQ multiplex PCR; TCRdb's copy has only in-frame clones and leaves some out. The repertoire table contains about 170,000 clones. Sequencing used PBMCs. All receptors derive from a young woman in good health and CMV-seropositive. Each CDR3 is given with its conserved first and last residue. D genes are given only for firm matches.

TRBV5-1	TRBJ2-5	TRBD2	TGCGCCAGCAGCTTGGTTAGCGGCGGGGGGACCCAGTACTTC	CASSLVSGGGTQYF
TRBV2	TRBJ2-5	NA	TGTGCCACCAGTGCTCACGGGGAGACCCAGTACTTC	CATSAHGETQYF
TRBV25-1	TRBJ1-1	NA	TGTGTCAGCAGTTCCGGAGGAACTGAAGCTTTCTTT	CVSSSGGTEAFF
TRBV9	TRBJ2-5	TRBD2	TGTGCCAGCAGCGCCCAGCGGGGGGGCCCTGAGACCCAGTACTTC	CASSAQRGGPETQYF
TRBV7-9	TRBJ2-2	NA	TGTGCCAGCAGCAACAGGTTTTCGGACAGCCCGGGGAACACCGGGGAGCTGTTTTTT	CASSNRFSDSPGNTGELFF
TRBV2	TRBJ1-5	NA	TGTGCCAGTACAGGGATGTGGGACAATCAGCCCCAGCATTTT	CASTGMWDNQPQHF
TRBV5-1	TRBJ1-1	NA	TGCGCCAGCAGCCTTGCCAGGGTGGACACTGAAGCTTTCTTT	CASSLARVDTEAFF
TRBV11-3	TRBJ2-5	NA	TGTGCCAGCAGCCCCTCGGGGAACCAAGAGACCCAGTACTTC	CASSPSGNQETQYF
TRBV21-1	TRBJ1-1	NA	TGTGCCAGCAGCTCTAAGGGGACAGCGGGTAAAGAAGCTTTCTTT	CASSSKGTAGKEAFF
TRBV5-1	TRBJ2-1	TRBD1	TGCGCCAGCAGCCTAAACACAGGGGGCAATGAGCAGTTCTTC	CASSLNTGGNEQFF
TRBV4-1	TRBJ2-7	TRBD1	TGCGCCAGCAGCCATGGACAGGGGGCCAAGTTCCCCCACGAGCAGTACTTC	CASSHGQGAKFPHEQYF
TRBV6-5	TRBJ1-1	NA	TGTGCCAGCAGTTCAACAGTGAACACTGAAGCTTTCTTT	CASSSTVNTEAFF
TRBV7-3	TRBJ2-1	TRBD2	TGTGCCAGCAGCTTAGTGACGGGGGGGCGAGTGGGTGAGCAGTTCTTC	CASSLVTGGRVGEQFF
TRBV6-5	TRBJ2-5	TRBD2	TGTGCCAGCAGTTCCCTGGGACTAGCGGGGCAAGAGACCCAGTACTTC	CASSSLGLAGQETQYF
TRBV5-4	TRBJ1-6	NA	TGTGCCAGCAGCTCCGGACTGGGCTATAATTCACCCCTCCACTTT	CASSSGLGYNSPLHF
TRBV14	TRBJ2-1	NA	TGTGCCAGCAGCCAGGCGGGGACCGTTTCCAATGAGCAGTTCTTC	CASSQAGTVSNEQFF
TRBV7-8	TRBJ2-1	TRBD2	TGTGCCAGCAGCTTTCCGGGACTAGCGGGGGGGGTTGAGCAGTTCTTC	CASSFPGLAGGVEQFF
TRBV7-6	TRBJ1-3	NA	TGTGCCAGCAGCTTCGACGGGGGGGCCGGTGGAAACACCATATATTTT	CASSFDGGAGGNTIYF